This record concerns one TCR beta chain sequence. Antigen: not known. Generated by immunoSEQ multiplex PCR, the TCRdb table keeps only in-frame clones and is missing some. The table has around 1.9 million clones, roughly 91% seen once. The sample comes from a study of shared clonotypes between healthy human individuals. Study information: Donors had three CD4 naive, three CD4 memory, two CD8 naive and one CD8 memory plate apiece.

CD45RO negativity and positive selection for CCR7 defined naive CD8 cells, a population that excluded terminally differentiated effector memory CD45RA+ cells. The CDR3 spans 15 residues. Germline V lookup: CDR1 SEHNR, CDR2 FQNEAQ (reference sequence). V lost 5 bases to trimming and J lost 8 bases, with 18 bases between them. Study findings and constraints: Researchers sampled blood only, noting tissue repertoires likely differ. All-four-donor shared clonotypes had higher generation probabilities than non-shared clonotypes did. Estimated clonotype richness was generally higher in naive than memory subsets.

The sample consisted of naive CD8+ T cells from PBMCs. J is TRBJ1-4 and V is TRBV7-9; TRBD1 is a possible D gene (6 bases). This TCR derives from a man aged 18 to 30 in good health. Some clones in this sample may be carry-over from other donors' samples. The CDR3 DNA reads as TGTGCCAGCAGCCAAGGGGTAACAGGGTTCGAAAAACTGTTTTTT. Translation gives CASSQGVTGFEKLFF.